These 14 T cell receptor beta chains came from one sample sequenced in a study of T cell changes during pregnancy in multiple sclerosis. Libraries were prepared by immunoSEQ multiplex PCR; TCRdb keeps only in-frame clonotypes and omits some of them. The sample has under 120,000 clones; 90% to 95% are singletons. Sequencing was performed on peripheral blood, taken after pregnancy. These receptors all stem from a female donor with multiple sclerosis, enrolled in a pregnancy study.

This clone was recorded once. The chain joins TRBV11-3 to TRBJ2-2; D might be TRBD2 (6 bases). The CDR3 is 18 residues long. The V end lost 0 bases, the J end lost 1 base, and 15 bases lay between the germline ends. CDR1 is SGHNT, CDR2 YENEEA, per germline. Written as DNA, the CDR3 is TGTGCCAGCAGCTTAGATCTAAGGGCGGGGAAGAACACCGGGGAGCTGTTTTTT. Amino acids: CASSLDLRAGKNTGELFF.

The chain is built from TRBV6-5 and TRBJ2-7; 7 nucleotides line up with TRBD1. J gave up 5 bases and V 3 bases, and 7 bases lay outside the gene matches. Germline CDR1 is MNHEY and CDR2 is SVGAGI. The CDR3 sequence is 14 residues long. The CDR3 nucleotides read TGTGCCAGCAGTTATCGAGGGGGCGTCAACGAGCAGTACTTC. Translation: CASSYRGGVNEQYF.

The V and J genes are TRBV21-1 and TRBJ2-7; TRBD1, as called in the table, went unchecked against the DNA. TRBV21-1 corresponds to a pseudogene. The CDR3 spans 16 residues. DNA for the CDR3: TGTGCCAGCAGCAAACCGGTAGTAGCCAGGGGCTACGAGCAGTACTTC. The encoded protein is CASSKPVVARGYEQYF.

This clone was detected once. The chain recombines TRBV30 with TRBJ2-5; 11 positions match TRBD2. Germline CDR1 reads GTSNPN; CDR2 reads SVGIG (reference sequence). Trimming cost V 0 bases and J 4 bases; bases outside gene matches: 4. CDR3 size: 15 residues. CDR3 sequence: CAWSVTSGGPETQYF. CDR3 in DNA: TGTGCCTGGAGTGTAACTAGCGGGGGCCCAGAGACCCAGTACTTC.

The rearrangement joins TRBV5-1 to TRBJ1-6, with D unclear. Germline values: CDR1 SGHRS, CDR2 YFSETQ. This CDR3 is 14 amino acids long. Between the trimmed V and J ends, which lost 7 bases and 0 bases, there was a span of 8 bases. The DNA of the CDR3 is TGCGCCAGCCGGGAGAGCTCCTATAATTCACCCCTCCACTTT. Encoded protein: CASRESSYNSPLHF.

The CDR3 bases are TGTGCCTGGACCGACAGTGGAAACACCATATATTTT. The encoded protein is CAWTDSGNTIYF. The gene calls are TRBV30 and TRBJ1-3; D is perhaps TRBD1 (5 bases). The CDR3 contains 12 residues. Trimming cost V 4 bases and J 3 bases, with 7 bases left between them. From germline, CDR1 is GTSNPN and CDR2 SVGIG (reference sequence).

The chain joins TRBV5-6 to TRBJ2-1; 8 bases align to TRBD2. Germline CDR1 is SGHDT and CDR2 is YYEEEE. The CDR3 length is 17 residues. V shed 1 base and J 6 bases; nucleotides not matched to a gene: 12. The DNA for the CDR3 is TGTGCCAGCAGCTTGAAATTGCTAGCGGGTAGGCCCAATGAGCAGTTCTTC. It codes for CASSLKLLAGRPNEQFF.

The CDR3 region has the DNA TGCGCCAGCAGCCCCGGGACAGGGCTCGACACCATATATTTT. The encoded protein is CASSPGTGLDTIYF. The chain combines TRBV5-1 with TRBJ1-3, with 9 nucleotides matching TRBD1. CDR1 is SGHRS, CDR2 YFSETQ, per germline. V shed 4 bases, J shed 8 bases, and the junction held 7 bases outside the gene matches. There are 14 residues in the CDR3.

This chain uses TRBV13 with TRBJ2-7; 7 bases align to TRBD2. Germline V CDR1 and CDR2: PRHDT, FYEKMQ (reference sequence). The CDR3 sequence is 15 residues long. Trimming took 4 bases from V and 3 from J; bases not matched to a gene: 9. The CDR3 spells CASSYGREGIYEQYF. CDR3 nucleotides: TGTGCCAGCAGCTACGGCAGGGAGGGGATCTACGAGCAGTACTTC.

The chain couples TRBV5-6 to TRBJ2-3, with D uncertain. V was clipped by 0 bases and J by 0 bases, with 14 bases between them. Germline values: CDR1 SGHDT, CDR2 YYEEEE. The CDR3 has 17 amino acids. The chain's CDR3 is CASSLGTILTSTDTQYF. CDR3 sequence (DNA): TGTGCCAGCAGCTTGGGTACCATCTTAACTAGCACAGATACGCAGTATTTT. Full variable domain (outside the CDR3, taken from reference TRBV5-6 and TRBJ2-3): DAGVTQSPTHLIKTRGQQVTLRCSPKSGHDTVSWYQQALGQGPQFIFQYYEEEERQRGNFPDRFSGHQFPNYSSELNVNALLLGDSALYLCASSLGTILTSTDTQYFGPGTRLTVL.

This chain joins TRBV4-2 and TRBJ2-3; 10 bases fit TRBD2. Germline CDR1 and CDR2: LGHNA and YNFKEQ. CDR3 length equals 18 residues. V trimming: 0 bases; J trimming: 6 bases; junction bases outside the gene matches: 12. The chain's CDR3 is CASSQEWSSAGGRDTQYF. The CDR3, as DNA: TGTGCCAGCAGCCAAGAATGGAGCTCAGCGGGGGGGAGGGATACGCAGTATTTT.

This chain joins TRBV29-1 and TRBJ2-5; unclear D gene. The J call may be in error: the DNA end matches TRBJ2-7 better. This CDR3 has 11 amino acids. The V gene's germline CDR1 is SQVTM and CDR2 ANQGSEA. In nucleotides, the CDR3 is TGCAGCGTTGCTGACACCCCCGAGCAGTACTTC. It codes for CSVADTPEQYF.

The chain is built from TRBV6-4 and TRBJ2-3; TRBD2 matches 9 bases. Looked up from germline, CDR1 is MRHNA and CDR2 is SNTAGT. V gave up 3 bases and J gave up 3 bases; unmatched junction bases: 4. There are 15 residues in the CDR3. The CDR3 reads CASSEGTSPTDTQYF. As DNA, the CDR3 is TGTGCCAGCAGTGAGGGGACTAGCCCGACAGATACGCAGTATTTT.

The chain joins TRBV5-1 to TRBJ1-4; possibly TRBD1 for D (6 bases). The CDR3 runs 16 residues. The V and J ends lost 3 bases and 0 bases respectively, with 12 bases between them. Germline-derived CDR1 and CDR2 are SGHRS and YFSETQ. The CDR3 DNA reads as TGCGCCAGCAGCTCCCGAGCAGGGGCAACTAATGAAAAACTGTTTTTT. Translating it yields CASSSRAGATNEKLFF.